These T cell receptor beta chains were read from a single sample in a study of blood T cell repertoires in COVID-19. Measured with immunoSEQ multiplex PCR; TCRdb has only the in-frame clones, and not every one. Of 200,000 to 250,000 clones in the sample, 65% to 85% were seen once. What was sequenced was PBMCs or T cells enriched from blood (not recorded which). The receptors derive from a woman between 35 and 50 years old who had recovered from COVID-19. Each CDR3 is given with its conserved first and last residue. Fields, in order: clone size, J gene, V gene, D gene, CDR3 protein, CDR3 DNA. A D gene is named only where the DNA matches it firmly. A row's size may be missing; if present it is once, few, many or a size class.

.	TRBJ2-5	TRBV28	.	CASSYISIPETQYF	TGTGCCAGCAGTTACATTTCGATTCCAGAAACCCAGTACTTC
.	TRBJ2-3	TRBV28	TRBD2	CASSLRALAGGSTDTQYF	TGTGCCAGCAGTTTAAGGGCACTAGCGGGGGGTTCGACAGATACGCAGTATTTT
.	TRBJ2-1	TRBV7-9	TRBD2	CASSFRLAGVDEQFF	TGTGCCAGCAGCTTTAGGCTAGCGGGAGTGGATGAGCAGTTCTTC
.	TRBJ2-3	TRBV7-2	TRBD2	CASSLVGLAGVGDTQYF	TGTGCCAGCAGCTTAGTGGGACTAGCGGGAGTCGGAGATACGCAGTATTTT
.	TRBJ2-3	TRBV6-5	TRBD2	CASSGRATDTQYF	TGTGCCAGTAGCGGGAGGGCCACAGATACGCAGTATTTT
.	TRBJ2-5	TRBV6-2/TRBV6-3	.	CASSSGLLSGAGRPETQYF	TGTGCCAGCAGTTCCGGACTCCTGTCTGGAGCCGGCCGCCCGGAGACCCAGTACTTC
.	TRBJ2-4	TRBV11-3	TRBD2	CASSLRSGGGINIQYF	TGTGCCAGCAGCTTAAGGAGCGGGGGAGGGATAAACATTCAGTACTTC
.	TRBJ1-1	TRBV28	.	CASTARMNTEAFF	TGTGCCAGCACTGCGCGGATGAACACTGAAGCTTTCTTT
.	TRBJ2-1	TRBV10-1	TRBD1	CASTPDRGAYNEQFF	TGCGCCAGCACCCCGGACAGGGGAGCCTACAATGAGCAGTTCTTC
.	TRBJ2-1	TRBV7-3	TRBD2	CASSLRVAGAPNEQFF	TGTGCCAGCAGCTTAAGGGTAGCGGGAGCCCCCAATGAGCAGTTCTTC
.	TRBJ2-2	TRBV9	.	CASSVGKLVDGELFF	TGTGCCAGCAGCGTAGGGAAACTAGTCGACGGGGAGCTGTTTTTT
.	TRBJ1-2	TRBV29-1	.	CSVEQGLGIKFADYGYTF	TGCAGCGTTGAACAGGGGCTGGGTATAAAATTTGCGGACTATGGCTACACCTTC
.	TRBJ2-5	TRBV7-9	TRBD1	CASTPGGETQYF	TGTGCCAGCACGCCAGGGGGAGAGACCCAGTACTTC
few	TRBJ2-7	TRBV5-1	TRBD2	CASSYQTSGRTSYEQYF	TGCGCCAGCAGCTACCAGACTAGCGGGAGGACCTCCTACGAGCAGTACTTC
.	TRBJ2-7	TRBV7-9	.	CASSLVTGAYEQYF	TGTGCCAGCAGCTTAGTGACGGGAGCCTACGAGCAGTACTTC
.	TRBJ1-5	TRBV18	.	CASSPGTTEGPQHF	TGTGCCAGCTCACCAGGTACCACAGAGGGGCCCCAGCATTTT
.	TRBJ2-3	TRBV30	.	CAWSVLGLTDTQYF	TGTGCCTGGAGTGTTTTGGGCCTCACAGATACGCAGTATTTT
once	TRBJ2-3	TRBV7-3	TRBD2	CASSRTSGMADTQYF	TGTGCCAGCAGCCGGACTAGCGGGATGGCAGATACGCAGTATTTT
.	TRBJ2-7	TRBV18	TRBD2	CASSPPTSGSSYEQYF	TGTGCCAGCTCACCACCCACTAGCGGAAGCTCCTACGAGCAGTACTTC
.	TRBJ2-1	TRBV5-1	.	CASSKGEPVNEQFF	TGCGCCAGCAGCAAGGGGGAGCCAGTCAATGAGCAGTTCTTC
.	TRBJ1-5	TRBV10-3	.	CAISEGGVRDQPQHF	TGTGCCATCAGTGAAGGGGGGGTCAGAGATCAGCCCCAGCATTTT
.	TRBJ2-6	TRBV5-1	.	CASSRFAGANVLTF	TGCGCCAGCAGTCGGTTTGCTGGGGCCAACGTCCTGACTTTC
.	TRBJ2-5	TRBV5-1	.	CASSPGGGTQYF	TGCGCCAGCAGCCCCGGTGGAGGGACCCAGTACTTC
.	TRBJ2-1	TRBV9	TRBD2	CASSETSGPYNEQFF	TGTGCCAGCAGCGAGACTAGCGGCCCTTACAATGAGCAGTTCTTC
.	TRBJ1-4	TRBV13	.	CASSVERGLEKLFF	TGTGCCAGCAGCGTCGAAAGGGGCTTGGAAAAACTGTTTTTT
.	TRBJ1-2	TRBV11-3	.	CASSLGRQATYGYTF	TGTGCCAGCAGCTTAGGTCGACAGGCCACCTATGGCTACACCTTC
.	TRBJ1-2	TRBV29-1	.	CSVELPGDGYTF	TGCAGCGTTGAATTGCCTGGAGATGGCTACACCTTC
.	TRBJ2-1	TRBV10-3	TRBD1	CAIAPGTGGAMDNEQFF	TGTGCCATCGCTCCCGGGACAGGGGGCGCCATGGACAATGAGCAGTTCTTC
.	TRBJ1-1	TRBV28	TRBD1	CASSTRGQDTEAFF	TGTGCCAGCAGTACCAGGGGGCAGGACACTGAAGCTTTCTTT
.	TRBJ1-1	TRBV7-8	.	CASSLARGYGTEAFF	TGTGCCAGCAGCTTAGCAAGGGGGTATGGAACTGAAGCTTTCTTT
.	TRBJ1-6	TRBV28	.	CASGRGTGNSPLHF	TGTGCCAGCGGCCGTGGAACAGGGAATTCACCCCTCCACTTT
.	TRBJ2-1	TRBV5-6	.	CASSLAGDKDNEQFF	TGTGCCAGCAGCTTGGCGGGGGATAAGGACAATGAGCAGTTCTTC
once	TRBJ2-2	TRBV5-1	TRBD1	CASSTQTGASTGELFF	TGCGCCAGCAGCACCCAGACAGGGGCTTCCACCGGGGAGCTGTTTTTT
.	TRBJ2-2	TRBV7-2	.	CASSLIRSGGNTGELFF	TGTGCCAGCAGCTTAATTCGGTCCGGGGGGAACACCGGGGAGCTGTTTTTT
.	TRBJ2-1	TRBV29-1	.	CSVEGPGYEQFF	TGCAGCGTTGAAGGGCCGGGTTATGAGCAGTTCTTC
.	TRBJ2-1	TRBV20-1	TRBD2	CSASPLAGSYNEQFF	TGCAGTGCTAGTCCCCTAGCGGGAAGCTACAATGAGCAGTTCTTC
.	TRBJ2-1	TRBV28	.	CASTGPEPGGMEFF	TGTGCCAGCACTGGCCCGGAGCCAGGAGGTATGGAGTTCTTC
.	TRBJ2-2	TRBV19	.	CASKSGGNTGELFF	TGTGCCAGTAAAAGTGGCGGGAACACCGGGGAGCTGTTTTTT
.	TRBJ2-2	TRBV3-1/TRBV3-2	TRBD2	CASRLQTSGTGELFF	TGTGCCAGCAGACTCCAGACTAGCGGCACCGGGGAGCTGTTTTTT
.	TRBJ2-1	TRBV4-3	TRBD2	CASSLQLAGGGDEQFF	TGCGCCAGCAGCCTCCAACTAGCGGGAGGTGGCGATGAGCAGTTCTTC
.	TRBJ1-4	TRBV28	TRBD1	CASSGHRGRGTNEKLFF	TGTGCCAGCAGTGGGCACAGGGGGCGCGGAACTAATGAAAAACTGTTTTTT
.	TRBJ2-2	TRBV19	.	CASSIARGSAGELFF	TGTGCCAGTAGTATAGCTCGAGGGTCCGCCGGGGAGCTGTTTTTT
few	TRBJ2-1	TRBV11-1	.	CASSLAHGSNNEQFF	TGTGCCAGCAGCTTAGCACACGGGAGCAACAATGAGCAGTTCTTC
.	TRBJ1-5	TRBV3-1/TRBV3-2	TRBD1	CASSQDRVGPYPQHF	TGTGCCAGCAGCCAGGACAGGGTAGGCCCTTACCCCCAGCATTTT
few	TRBJ2-7	TRBV5-5	TRBD2	CASSLGTSAYYEQYF	TGTGCCAGCAGCCTTGGGACTAGCGCATACTACGAGCAGTACTTC
.	TRBJ1-2	TRBV21-1	.	CASSKSRGNYGYTF	TGTGCCAGCAGCAAATCTCGGGGAAACTATGGCTACACCTTC
.	TRBJ2-7	TRBV28	.	CASSSTRDNSYEQYF	TGTGCCAGCAGTTCGACCCGGGACAACTCCTACGAGCAGTACTTC
.	TRBJ2-6	TRBV13	TRBD2	CASSQSSGRVSGANVLTF	TGTGCCAGCAGCCAGTCTAGCGGGAGGGTCTCTGGGGCCAACGTCCTGACTTTC
.	TRBJ1-1	TRBV28	TRBD1	CASCWTGRVTEAFF	TGTGCCAGCTGCTGGACAGGGCGGGTCACTGAAGCTTTCTTT
.	TRBJ2-1	TRBV7-2	TRBD2	CASSFSAGVSYNEQFF	TGTGCCAGCAGCTTCTCGGCGGGAGTATCCTACAATGAGCAGTTCTTC
.	TRBJ2-7	TRBV29-1	TRBD2	CSVCSSGSYEQYF	TGCAGCGTCTGTTCTAGCGGGAGTTACGAGCAGTACTTC
.	TRBJ2-5	TRBV6-1	TRBD2	CASSEAGTSGSETQYF	TGTGCCAGCAGTGAAGCCGGGACTAGCGGGAGTGAGACCCAGTACTTC
.	TRBJ2-3	TRBV5-1	TRBD2	CASSLLAGEADTQYF	TGCGCCAGCAGCTTGTTGGCGGGAGAGGCAGATACGCAGTATTTT
once	TRBJ2-5	TRBV7-2	TRBD1	CASSLSPPGQGLTLAQYF	TGTGCCAGCAGCTTATCCCCCCCGGGACAGGGTTTAACTTTGGCCCAGTACTTC